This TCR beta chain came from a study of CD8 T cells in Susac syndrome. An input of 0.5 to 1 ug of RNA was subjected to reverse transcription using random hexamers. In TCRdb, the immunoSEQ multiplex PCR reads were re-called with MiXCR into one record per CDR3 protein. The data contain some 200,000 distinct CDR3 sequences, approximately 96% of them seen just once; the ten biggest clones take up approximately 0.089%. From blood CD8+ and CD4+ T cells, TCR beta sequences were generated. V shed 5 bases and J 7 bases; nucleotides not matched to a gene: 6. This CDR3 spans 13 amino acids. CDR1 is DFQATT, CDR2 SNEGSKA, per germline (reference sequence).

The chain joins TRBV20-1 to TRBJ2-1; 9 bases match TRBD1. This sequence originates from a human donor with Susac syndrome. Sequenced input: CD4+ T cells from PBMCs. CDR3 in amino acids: CSAPGTGRNEQFF. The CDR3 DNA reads TGCAGTGCTCCAGGGACAGGGAGAAATGAGCAGTTCTTC.